Below, one T cell receptor (beta chain) is given with its context. Its specific antigen is unknown. No base quality information exists; no much larger clone differs at one position. Including the terminal cysteine and phenylalanine, the CDR3 comprises 15 residues. Solely the CDR3 DNA is kept, with 45 bases framed from the first base. Trimming takes 0 bases from V and 8 bases from J, and the germline ends sit 16 bases apart. Looking up the germline V gene (reference sequence) yields CDR1 LNHDA and CDR2 SQIVND. This specimen belongs to a study of blood T cell repertoires in COVID-19 (dated by TCRdb to between 2020 and 2021). Notes on the research overall: The collaborator samples originated in the United States, Italy and Spain and spanned the acute and convalescent phases of COVID-19. Samples came from the ongoing ImmuneRACE study (first 160 participants) plus 1,254 subjects from 6 global collaborators. Where available, HLA class I and class II types were obtained from metadata supplied by the sample provider rather than from assay-based typing. Deeply sampled blood TCRbeta repertoires from subjects exposed to, actively infected with, or recovered from COVID-19 were included in the dataset. The prospective study material was composed of cDNA or gDNA derived from T cells, B-cell-depleted T cells, or PBMCs. The repertoires were made available in a free public database intended to serve as a resource for research on the immune response to SARS-CoV-2. A de-identified subject ID, COVID-19 status, age in years and sex were almost always included in the sample metadata.

Points the paper makes about the study in general: The amount of clinical and demographic metadata varied by source and participant and was provided uncurated.

The immunoSEQ Assay, a bias-controlled multiplex PCR, was used to amplify TCRbeta CDR3 regions from genomic DNA. The authors' pipeline ran thus. Within the assay, amplification of reference gene primers was used to estimate how many nucleated cells each sample contained. To quantify the absolute abundance of each unique TCRbeta CDR3 rearrangement, sequence reads were collapsed and filtered. For each sample, productive Simpson clonality was calculated as the square root of Simpson's diversity index across productive rearrangements. TCRdb provides this immuneACCESS table in a form limited to in-frame rearrangements. Some clones are lacking; in checked studies, under half of them reflect an unresolved V gene, and why the rest are absent is not known. V and J calls and clone size are given by that table; D and trimming were obtained from the DNA. In all, the sample holds around 180,000 clones, and roughly 91% of those were seen once. The ten largest clonotypes hold 4% to 5.5% of the sample.

The collaborating institutions used their own protocols to collect whole blood in K2EDTA tubes. For TCRbeta analysis, collaborators shipped samples as frozen whole blood, isolated PBMCs, or DNA extracted from either of those sample types. The sample taken for sequencing was peripheral blood. This TCR derives from a human donor in a cohort sampled during active COVID-19. In this chain, TRBV19 is recombined with TRBJ1-1; TRBD1 might be the D gene, on 6 matching bases. The sequenced DNA: TGTGCCAGTAGTATAGAGGGGGCCCCGAATTCAGAAGCTTTCTTT. Translated, this is CASSIEGAPNSEAFF.